Reported below is one T cell receptor (beta chain). Its antigen is not identified. This record comes from a study of T cells in Graves' hyperthyroidism and ophthalmopathy. Study conclusions and caveats: Most thyroid clonotypes expanded above 0.001 appeared in blood too.

Duration under 3 months, a NOSPECS grade of at least 4, and a Clinical Activity Score of at least 3 characterized the ophthalmopathy patients. Patients were excluded because of uncontrolled infection, other autoimmune disease, pregnancy or lactation. The PBMCs had their origin in approximately 10 ml of fresh peripheral blood. There were TCR beta CDR3 regions amplified from RNA transcripts. The HTBI primer set drove a first-round RT-PCR of the TCR CDR3. TCRdb re-called the multiplex PCR reads through MiXCR, storing one row per CDR3 protein. This sample has around 500,000 distinct CDR3 sequences, with around 15% found just once. The CDR3 has 15 residues. Germline-derived CDR1 and CDR2 are GTSNPN and SVGIG (reference sequence). V shed 3 bases and J shed 0 bases, with 13 bases lying between them.

The material sequenced was blood. The sequence derives from a woman aged 25 to 39 with Graves' ophthalmopathy. The chain has TRBV30 and TRBJ2-3; perhaps TRBD2 as D (6 bases). In DNA, the CDR3 is TGTGCCTGGAGACTATACCGGGAGAGCACAGATACGCAGTATTTT. Its translation is CAWRLYRESTDTQYF.